This TCR beta chain came from a study of T-cell reconstitution after alpha-beta-depleted transplantation in children. In its sample, this clonotype was seen a few times. Its antigen is undetermined. The CDR3 is 19 residues long. Looked up from germline, CDR1 is WNHNN and CDR2 is SYGVQD (reference sequence). The J segment lost 3 bases and the V segment lost 2 bases, leaving 17 bases of the junction unmatched. Study results and caveats: T-cell counts and diversity at one year post-transplant came mainly from newly produced T cells.

Unique molecular identifiers were used to barcode this TCRbeta library. A single record per CDR3 protein comes from TCRdb applying MiXCR to the PCR reads. The sample records roughly 120,000 distinct CDR3 sequences, under 30% being singletons. The specimen comprised PBMCs, mostly from graft donor cells, sampled 180 days after TCRalphabeta/CD19-depleted stem cell transplant. The chain uses TRBV10-1 and TRBJ2-3, with TRBD2 matching 7 bases. The TCR sequence derives from a male patient between 2 and 9 years old who had a stem cell transplant for chronic granulomatous disease, so the T cells may come from the graft donor. CDR3 nucleotides: TGCGCCAGCAGTGAGACAGCTAGCGGACCGCTCGGGGGAACAGATACGCAGTATTTT. This codes for CASSETASGPLGGTDTQYF.